The 26 T cell receptor beta chains reported below all come from one sample, sequenced in a study of technical replicates of blood from several donors. Repertoires were generated with immunoSEQ multiplex PCR, while TCRdb's copy carries only in-frame clones and drops some. The sample lists 55,000 to 65,000 clones, around nine tenths seen once, with 5.1% in the top ten. Input material: PBMCs. The source of these receptors is a human donor in good health. Some clones in this sample may be carry-over from other donors' samples.

Here the CDR3 reads CSARQGLGYTF. DNA for the CDR3: TGCAGTGCTAGACAGGGTCTAGGCTACACCTTC. The chain couples TRBV20-1 to TRBJ1-2, with D perhaps TRBD1 (5 bases). V shed 2 bases and J shed 8 bases, with 9 bases lying between them. Germline values: CDR1 DFQATT, CDR2 SNEGSKA (reference sequence). The CDR3 runs to 11 residues.

The gene calls are TRBV6-4 and TRBJ2-5, with 8 bases aligning to TRBD2. J lost 5 bases, V lost 0 bases, and 8 bases had no gene match. The CDR3 has 16 residues. The germline gives CDR1 MRHNA, CDR2 SNTAGT. The CDR3 protein is CASSDSAGRGGETQYF. The CDR3 DNA is TGTGCCAGCAGTGACTCCGCAGGTCGGGGGGGGGAGACCCAGTACTTC.

This chain's CDR3 is CAIRVERGSYNEQFF. The CDR3 DNA reads as TGTGCCATCAGGGTTGAGCGGGGCTCCTACAATGAGCAGTTCTTC. The chain links TRBV10-3 to TRBJ2-1, with 7 bases lining up with TRBD2. Germline V gene lookup returns CDR1 ENHRY and CDR2 SYGVKD. The CDR3 length is 15 residues. The J segment lost 0 bases and the V segment lost 6 bases, leaving 5 bases of the junction unmatched.

The rearrangement links TRBV30 to TRBJ2-1, with 14 bases that match TRBD2. V shed 8 bases and J 7 bases; nucleotides not matched to a gene: 10. The length of the CDR3 is 15 residues. Germline lookup yields CDR1 GTSNPN and CDR2 SVGIG (reference sequence). CDR3 region: CAADGGTSGSNEQFF. Here the CDR3 DNA reads TGTGCCGCAGACGGGGGGACTAGCGGGAGTAATGAGCAGTTCTTC.

This clone showed up just a few times. The rearrangement links TRBV7-8 to TRBJ1-1, with a tentative D call TRBD1 (5 bases). CDR3 length: 16 residues. Germline loops: CDR1 SGHVS, CDR2 FQNEAQ. V was trimmed by 5 bases and J by 5 bases, leaving 21 bases between them. In DNA form, the CDR3 reads TGTGCCAGCAGCACATGGGGTCCACGGGGGGAAACTGAAGCTTTCTTT. This gives the protein CASSTWGPRGETEAFF.

The J gene is TRBJ2-2, the V gene TRBV12-5; 7 nucleotides agree with TRBD2. Germline values: CDR1 LGHNT, CDR2 FRNRAP. The CDR3 length is 16 residues. V was clipped by 6 bases and J by 1 base; unmatched bases: 8. For the CDR3, the DNA is TGTGCTAGTGGCCCTCCCGCTAGCGGGAACACCGGGGAGCTGTTTTTT. Protein sequence: CASGPPASGNTGELFF.

The rearrangement uses TRBV19 and TRBJ2-5, with 8 positions matching TRBD2. The J segment lost 0 bases and the V segment lost 6 bases, leaving 6 bases of the junction unmatched. The CDR3 sequence is 15 residues long. The V gene's germline CDR1 is LNHDA and CDR2 SQIVND (reference sequence). CDR3 DNA: TGTGCCAGTAGCCCGGGGGGGCTGTACCAAGAGACCCAGTACTTC. Amino acids: CASSPGGLYQETQYF.

The V call is TRBV11-3, the J call TRBJ2-3; perhaps TRBD2 as D (6 bases). The CDR3 sequence is 14 residues long. Trimming stripped 5 bases from V and 6 bases from J, with 15 bases between. Per germline, CDR1 SGHNT and CDR2 YENEEA. The CDR3, as DNA: TGTGCCAGCAGCCCCCCAGCGGGCAGTGATACGCAGTATTTT. Its protein product is CASSPPAGSDTQYF.

This chain links TRBV7-3 with TRBJ2-3, with 12 bases aligning to TRBD2. V trimming: 5 bases; J trimming: 5 bases; junction bases outside the gene matches: 8. The germline V gene has CDR1 SGHTA and CDR2 FQGTGA. The CDR3 loop spans 16 amino acids. CDR3 coding DNA: TGTGCCAGCAGCGAGATACTAGCGGGGGGCTTAGATACGCAGTATTTT. It translates to CASSEILAGGLDTQYF.

The rearrangement links TRBV6-5 to TRBJ1-1; D remains ambiguous. V was clipped by 0 bases and J by 11 bases, with 13 bases between them. CDR3 length equals 13 residues. Germline V CDR1 and CDR2: MNHEY, SVGAGI. The CDR3 region has the DNA TGTGCCAGCAGTTACTCTGGTCGGGAATCGGCTTTCTTT. Encoded protein: CASSYSGRESAFF.

The CDR3 protein is CAISESLQLPNEQFF. The CDR3 region has the DNA TGTGCCATCAGTGAGTCGTTACAGCTCCCCAATGAGCAGTTCTTC. V usage is TRBV10-3 and J usage is TRBJ2-1; D uncertain. Trimming left V 0 bases short and J 6 bases short, with 12 bases between. CDR1 is ENHRY and CDR2 is SYGVKD in the germline V gene. The CDR3 is made up of 15 amino acids.

This clone was detected a few times. The rearrangement links TRBV4-2 to TRBJ1-6; no firm D call. Trimming took off 2 bases at V and 10 bases at J, with 9 bases between the two ends. This CDR3 is 13 amino acids long. The V gene's germline CDR1 is LGHNA and CDR2 YNFKEQ. Here the CDR3 reads CASSQILQSPLHF. Written as DNA, the CDR3 is TGTGCCAGCAGCCAAATCTTACAGTCACCCCTCCACTTT.

This clone was found a few times. The V and J genes are TRBV6-1 and TRBJ1-1, with D hard to call. Trimming cost V 6 bases and J 4 bases, with 18 bases left between them. Germline CDR1 reads MNHNS; CDR2 reads SASEGT. The CDR3 sequence is 15 residues long. For the CDR3, the DNA is TGTGCCAGCAGCCCTATACCAGAGCGTGGCACTGAAGCTTTCTTT. Protein: CASSPIPERGTEAFF.

The V and J genes are TRBV4-3 and TRBJ2-6; D is possibly TRBD2 (6 bases). The germline CDR1 and CDR2 sequences are LGHNA and YSLEER. CDR3 size: 16 residues. V dropped 1 base and J dropped 4 bases, with 11 bases sitting between them. As DNA, the CDR3 is TGCGCCAGCAGCCAAGGGGGGAGGACAGGGGCCAACGTCCTGACTTTC. Translating it yields CASSQGGRTGANVLTF.

The gene calls are TRBV6-6 and TRBJ1-3; weak D call: TRBD1 (5 bases). The CDR3 covers 14 residues. Trimming stripped 7 bases from V and 3 bases from J, with 13 bases between. Germline CDR1 reads MNHNY; CDR2 reads SVGAGI (reference sequence). CDR3 protein: CASTTGGSGNTIYF. In nucleotides, the CDR3 is TGTGCCAGCACCACCGGGGGTAGTGGAAACACCATATATTTT.

The CDR3 DNA follows: TGTGCCAGCAGCTTCGATGGGACTAGCGGGCAAGAGACCCAGTACTTC. Its translation: CASSFDGTSGQETQYF. The rearrangement uses TRBV7-2 and TRBJ2-5; 12 nucleotides match TRBD2. V lost 3 bases and J lost 2; bases outside the gene matches: 4. The CDR3 contains 16 residues. Germline V CDR1 and CDR2: SGHTA, FQGNSA.

This clone was counted a single time. The V call is TRBV25-1, the J call TRBJ2-7; TRBD2 might be the D (5 bases). This CDR3 comprises 12 residues. Trimming removed 4 bases from V and 5 bases from J, with 9 bases in between. Germline CDR1 MGHDK, CDR2 SYGVNS. The CDR3 loop reads CASSVLTNEQYF. CDR3 nucleotide sequence: TGTGCCAGCAGTGTCTTGACTAACGAGCAGTACTTC.

The V gene is TRBV25-1, the J gene TRBJ2-5; the D gene is possibly TRBD2 (5 bases). V lost 8 bases and J lost 1, with 14 bases in between. The CDR3 loop spans 14 amino acids. Germline V gene data show CDR1 as MGHDK and CDR2 as SYGVNS. The CDR3 DNA reads TGTGCCAGCCAAAAACCGGGATCCCAAGAGACCCAGTACTTC. Translation: CASQKPGSQETQYF.

The chain couples TRBV7-3 to TRBJ2-1, with TRBD2 matching over 7 bases. Trimming removed 6 bases from V and 6 bases from J; junction bases left unmatched: 5. The CDR3 contains 13 residues. The germline V gene encodes CDR1 SGHTA and CDR2 FQGTGA. The CDR3: CASRASGFNEQFF. CDR3 in DNA: TGTGCCAGCAGGGCTAGCGGATTCAATGAGCAGTTCTTC.

The rearrangement links TRBV7-2 to TRBJ2-7; 10 nucleotides agree with TRBD1. CDR1 and CDR2 from the germline V gene are SGHTA and FQGNSA. V shed 5 bases, J shed 5 bases, and the junction held 3 bases outside the gene matches. The CDR3 is 13 amino acids. CDR3 loop: CASSPGQGHEQYF. Here the CDR3 DNA reads TGTGCCAGCAGCCCGGGACAGGGGCACGAGCAGTACTTC.

The rearrangement links TRBV27 to TRBJ2-7; D possibly corresponds to TRBD2 (5 bases). The germline V gene has CDR1 MNHEY and CDR2 SMNVEV (reference sequence). V dropped 6 bases and J dropped 6 bases, with 12 bases sitting between them. CDR3 length: 12 residues. The CDR3 bases are TGTGCCAGCAGCCTAAGCGGCTTCGAGCAGTACTTC. Translating gives CASSLSGFEQYF.

J is TRBJ1-2 and V is TRBV27; the D gene is possibly TRBD1 (5 bases). V lost 3 bases, J lost 7 bases, and 12 bases lay in between. The germline CDR1 and CDR2 sequences are MNHEY and SMNVEV (reference sequence). CDR3 length: 13 residues. The CDR3 protein is CASSFQGWGGYTF. As DNA, the CDR3 is TGTGCCAGCAGTTTCCAGGGTTGGGGTGGCTACACCTTC.

The CDR3 nucleotides read TGTGCCAGCAGTGAAGTCGGACTGCCCTACGAGCAGTACTTC. Its translation: CASSEVGLPYEQYF. This chain joins TRBV2 and TRBJ2-7, with D perhaps matching TRBD2 (5 bases). The V gene's germline CDR1 is SNHLY and CDR2 FYNNEI. V dropped 1 base and J dropped 2 bases, with 9 bases sitting between them. The CDR3 loop spans 14 amino acids.

V gene TRBV5-1 combines with J gene TRBJ2-7; TRBD1 matches at 7 bases. CDR1 and CDR2 (germline): SGHRS, YFSETQ. The CDR3 spans 15 residues. J was trimmed by 2 bases and V by 2 bases; bases with no gene match: 7. The CDR3 DNA reads as TGCGCCAGCAGCTTTACCGGGACAGCGGCCTACGAGCAGTACTTC. Amino acid sequence: CASSFTGTAAYEQYF. Drawing the rest from reference TRBV5-1 and TRBJ2-7, the complete variable domain is KAGVTQTPRYLIKTRGQQVTLSCSPISGHRSVSWYQQTPGQGLQFLFEYFSETQRNKGNFPGRFSGRQFSNSRSEMNVSTLELGDSALYLCASSFTGTAAYEQYFGPGTRLTVT.

The chain is built from TRBV7-9 and TRBJ1-1; D is perhaps TRBD1 (6 bases). The germline V and J ends were trimmed by 4 bases and 10 bases, with 19 bases remaining between them. The CDR3 consists of 14 residues. CDR1 and CDR2 from the germline V gene are SEHNR and FQNEAQ (reference sequence). CDR3 in DNA: TGTGCCAGCAGCTCCAGAGGGGCGGGCAGGGGAGCTTTCTTT. Protein: CASSSRGAGRGAFF.

V is TRBV7-2 and J is TRBJ2-7; D possibly corresponds to TRBD2 (6 bases). The CDR3 has 17 amino acids. Looked up from germline, CDR1 is SGHTA and CDR2 is FQGNSA. Trimming cost V 5 bases and J 2 bases, with 22 bases left between them. For the CDR3, the DNA is TGTGCCAGCAGCCGCGAGATTGGAGGGAGGCCCCCCTACGAGCAGTACTTC. Encoded protein: CASSREIGGRPPYEQYF.